At least ten counts were recorded for the clone carrying this TCR beta chain. RNA transcripts yielded amplified TCR beta CDR3 regions. The HTBI primer set drove a first-round RT-PCR of the TCR CDR3. TCRdb itself ran the multiplex PCR reads through MiXCR, one entry per CDR3 protein. The table shows more than 95,000 distinct CDR3 sequences, with over 45% occurring only once. The data were taken from a study of T cells in Graves' hyperthyroidism and ophthalmopathy. V gave up 0 bases and J gave up 1 base, with 10 bases separating them. Germline V gene sequence: CDR1 SGHKS, CDR2 YYEKEE (reference sequence). This CDR3 has 16 residues.

Sequencing input: blood. The receptor's source is a man aged 35 to 55 with Graves' hyperthyroidism. The chain carries TRBV5-5 and TRBJ1-4; no reliable D call. CDR3 protein: CASSLGRGRTNEKLFF. CDR3 in DNA: TGTGCCAGCAGCTTGGGCCGGGGTCGAACTAATGAAAAACTGTTTTTT.